This TCR beta chain appears in the sequencing data of a study of shared clonotypes between healthy human individuals. The protocol was immunoSEQ multiplex PCR, while the TCRdb copy is restricted to in-frame clones and leaves out a portion. Of approximately 2.5 million clones detected, 93% appear once; the ten largest clones hold about 0.39%. The sample holds a few counts of this clone. Different DNA sequences within this sample yield the same CDR3. This sequence originates from a man aged 18-30 years in good health. Some clones in this sample may be carry-over from other donors' samples. The sample comprised naive CD4+ T cells from PBMCs. Specified subset: CD45RA+ positively selected.

CDR3 region: CASRQGATNEKLFF. The DNA for the CDR3 is TGCGCCAGCAGGCAGGGGGCAACTAATGAAAAACTGTTTTTT. The V call is TRBV5-1, the J call TRBJ1-4, with TRBD1 matching 7 bases. The CDR3 runs to 14 residues. Trimming took 5 bases from V and 0 from J; bases not matched to a gene: 1. Germline loops: CDR1 SGHRS, CDR2 YFSETQ.